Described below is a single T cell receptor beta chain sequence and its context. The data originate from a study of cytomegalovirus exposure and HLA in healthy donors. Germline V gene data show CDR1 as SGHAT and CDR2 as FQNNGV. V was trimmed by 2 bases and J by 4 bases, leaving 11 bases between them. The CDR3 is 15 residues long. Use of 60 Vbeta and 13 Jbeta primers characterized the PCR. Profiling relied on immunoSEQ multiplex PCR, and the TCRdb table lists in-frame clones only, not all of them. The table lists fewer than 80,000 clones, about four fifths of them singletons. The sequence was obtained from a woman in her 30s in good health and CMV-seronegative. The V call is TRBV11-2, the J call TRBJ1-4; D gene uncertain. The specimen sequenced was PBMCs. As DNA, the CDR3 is TGTGCCAGCAGCTTACGAGGGATTTATAATGAAAAACTGTTTTTT. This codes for CASSLRGIYNEKLFF.